The source of this T cell receptor beta chain is a study of shared clonotypes between healthy human individuals. Study-wide results and limits: Naive subsets tended to show greater estimated richness than memory subsets.

The CDR3 has 15 amino acids. The V end was cut by 3 bases, the J end by 6 bases, with 14 bases between. CDR1 is LNHDA and CDR2 is SQIVND in the germline V gene (reference sequence). Terminally differentiated effector memory CD45RA+ cells were left out of the naive CD8 fraction, which was CD45RO-negative and positively selected for CCR7. Healthy HIV-negative adults with no recent acute infections or vaccinations were recruited as donors. A word on this clone: Its antigen is unidentified.

A deep-level run was used for the assay. Assay used: immunoSEQ multiplex PCR; TCRdb lists only in-frame clones, some missing. The data contain around 1.9 million clones, about 92% of them singletons. The source material was naive CD8+ T cells from PBMCs. The clonotype originates from a young man in good health. Some clones in this sample may be carry-over from other donors' samples. The V call is TRBV19, the J call TRBJ2-2; the D is unclear. This CDR3 is CASSISAAGSGELFF. The CDR3 nucleotides read TGTGCCAGTAGTATTTCCGCGGCTGGCTCCGGGGAGCTGTTTTTT.